The entry below gives a single T cell receptor beta chain sequence along with its context. Germline V gene lookup returns CDR1 DFQATT and CDR2 SNEGSKA (reference sequence). The CDR3 has 13 amino acids. V lost 3 bases and J 6 bases, leaving 11 bases between the germline ends. Sequencing was performed with immunoSEQ multiplex PCR; in TCRdb, only in-frame clones are kept and a portion is missing. The sample has 4,500 to 6,500 clones, around four fifths seen once; the top ten hold approximately 7.1%. These data come from a study of control samples from healthy donors and cancer patients. The source of this sequence is a female donor with lung cancer. The genes are TRBV20-1 and TRBJ1-4; D gene unclear. Sequences were obtained from formalin-fixed, paraffin-embedded tissue. The CDR3 coding sequence is TGCAGTGCTAGTCAAGGGCTGGATGAAAAACTGTTTTTT. This gives the protein CSASQGLDEKLFF.